This section outlines one T cell receptor beta chain sequence together with its context. Generated by immunoSEQ multiplex PCR, the TCRdb table keeps only in-frame clones and is missing some. The table has approximately 9,300 clones, about two thirds seen once. Germline assignment: CDR1 SGDLS and CDR2 YYNGEE. The ends lost 3 bases at V and 6 bases at J; junction bases unmatched: 7. The CDR3 has 16 residues. Treatment here: treatment-naive control, cytoreductive nephrectomy. The data are from a study of radiation and T cells in renal cell carcinoma. The material was tumor tissue, obtained from a patient whose treatment was nephrectomy without radiotherapy. The origin of this receptor is a man in his fifties or sixties with renal cell carcinoma. V gene TRBV9 combines with J gene TRBJ2-7; 15 bases align to TRBD2. DNA of the CDR3: TGTGCCAGCAGCGCGGGACTAGCGGGGGGCTTAGGCGAGCAGTACTTC. Encoded protein: CASSAGLAGGLGEQYF.